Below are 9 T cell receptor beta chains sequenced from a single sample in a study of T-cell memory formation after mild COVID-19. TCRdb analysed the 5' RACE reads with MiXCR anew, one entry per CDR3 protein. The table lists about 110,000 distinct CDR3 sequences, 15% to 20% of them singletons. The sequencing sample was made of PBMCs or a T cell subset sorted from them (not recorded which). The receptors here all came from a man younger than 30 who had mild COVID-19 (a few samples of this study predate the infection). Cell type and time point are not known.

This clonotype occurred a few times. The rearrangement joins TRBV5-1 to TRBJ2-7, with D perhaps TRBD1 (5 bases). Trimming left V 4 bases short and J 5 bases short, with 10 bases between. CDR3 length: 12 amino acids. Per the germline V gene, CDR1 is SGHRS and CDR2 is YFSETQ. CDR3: CASSQGLDEQYF. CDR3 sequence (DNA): TGCGCCAGCAGCCAGGGTTTGGACGAGCAGTACTTC.

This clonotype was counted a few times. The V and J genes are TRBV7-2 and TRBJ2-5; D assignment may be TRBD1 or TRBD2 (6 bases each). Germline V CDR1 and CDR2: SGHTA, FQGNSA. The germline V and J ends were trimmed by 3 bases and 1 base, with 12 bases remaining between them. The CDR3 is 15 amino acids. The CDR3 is CASSFGGTFQETQYF. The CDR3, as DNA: TGTGCCAGCAGCTTCGGCGGGACATTCCAAGAGACCCAGTACTTC.

The DNA of the CDR3 is TGTGCCAGCAGCTCCGACAGGGGCAATGGCTACACCTTC. Residues: CASSSDRGNGYTF. The chain joins TRBV7-2 to TRBJ1-2, with 8 bases that match TRBD1. The CDR3 has 13 residues. Germline trimming cut 4 bases from V and 6 bases from J; bases unmatched to any gene: 4. The germline V gene has CDR1 SGHTA and CDR2 FQGNSA.

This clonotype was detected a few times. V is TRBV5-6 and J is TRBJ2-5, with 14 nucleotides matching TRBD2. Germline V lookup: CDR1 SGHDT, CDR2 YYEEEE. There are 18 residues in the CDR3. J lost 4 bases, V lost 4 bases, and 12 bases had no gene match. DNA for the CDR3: TGTGCCAGCAGCCCCCCCGGGACTAGCGGGGGTTACGGAGAGACCCAGTACTTC. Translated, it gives CASSPPGTSGGYGETQYF.

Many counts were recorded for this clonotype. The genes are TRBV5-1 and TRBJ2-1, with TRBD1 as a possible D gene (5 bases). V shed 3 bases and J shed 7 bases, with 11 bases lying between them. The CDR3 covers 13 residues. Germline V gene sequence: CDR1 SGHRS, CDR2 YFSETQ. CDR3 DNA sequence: TGCGCCAGCAGCTATAACCAGGGAAATGAGCAGTTCTTC. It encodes CASSYNQGNEQFF.

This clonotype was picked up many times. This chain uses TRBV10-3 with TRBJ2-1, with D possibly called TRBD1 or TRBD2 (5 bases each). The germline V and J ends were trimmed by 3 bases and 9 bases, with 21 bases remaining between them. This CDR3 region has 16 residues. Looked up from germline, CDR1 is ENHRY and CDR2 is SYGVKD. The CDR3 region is CAISERSPREGLEQFF. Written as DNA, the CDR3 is TGTGCCATCAGTGAAAGGTCCCCCCGTGAGGGGCTTGAGCAGTTCTTC.

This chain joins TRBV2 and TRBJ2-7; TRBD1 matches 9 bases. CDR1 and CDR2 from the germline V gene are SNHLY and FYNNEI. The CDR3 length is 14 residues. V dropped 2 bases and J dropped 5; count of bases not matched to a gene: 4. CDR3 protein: CASSEMDRGHEQYV. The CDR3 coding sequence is TGTGCCAGCAGTGAAATGGACAGGGGCCACGAGCAGTACGTC.

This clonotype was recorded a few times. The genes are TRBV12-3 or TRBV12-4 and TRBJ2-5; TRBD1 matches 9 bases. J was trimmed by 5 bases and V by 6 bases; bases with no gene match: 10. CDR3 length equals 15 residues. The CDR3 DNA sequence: TGTGCCAGCAGATTGACAGGGGGATATAGGGAGACCCAGTACTTC. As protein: CASRLTGGYRETQYF.

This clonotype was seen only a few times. The chain's CDR3 is CASSLAGFNAEQFF. CDR3 nucleotides: TGCGCCAGCAGCTTGGCAGGGTTTAATGCGGAGCAGTTCTTC. This sequence joins TRBV5-1 and TRBJ2-1, with D maybe TRBD1 (5 bases). CDR3 length: 14 residues. Per the germline V gene, CDR1 is SGHRS and CDR2 is YFSETQ. V was pared by 0 bases and J by 10 bases, with 14 bases between.